This entry lists 11 T cell receptor beta chains sequenced from one sample in a study of identical twins. TCRdb reprocessed the 5' RACE reads via MiXCR and lists one record per CDR3 protein. This sample has about 790,000 distinct CDR3 sequences, with about 20% found just once. These same data were also listed under a study on T cells expressing NK-cell markers.

Sequencing input: PBMCs. The receptors come from a young woman in good health.

The gene calls are TRBV30 and TRBJ2-4; D is uncertain. With 4 bases removed from V and 7 bases from J, the gap between germline ends came to 11 bases. Germline V gives CDR1 GTSNPN, CDR2 SVGIG (reference sequence). CDR3 length: 12 residues. The CDR3 DNA follows: TGTGCCTGGACTCACGACGGCAACATTCAGTACTTC. This gives the protein CAWTHDGNIQYF.

This clonotype was observed a few times. The rearrangement uses TRBV11-2 and TRBJ2-1, with TRBD2 matching over 11 bases. Looked up from germline, CDR1 is SGHAT and CDR2 is FQNNGV. J gave up 0 bases and V 1 base, and 5 bases lay outside the gene matches. The CDR3 contains 18 residues. Written as DNA, the CDR3 is TGTGCCAGCAGCTTAGTACTAGCGGGGGCCCGCTCCTACAATGAGCAGTTCTTC. It codes for CASSLVLAGARSYNEQFF.

This clonotype was counted a few times. The V gene is TRBV20-1, the J gene TRBJ1-4; no clear D gene. CDR1 and CDR2 from the germline V gene are DFQATT and SNEGSKA (reference sequence). V shed 3 bases and J shed 3 bases, with 8 bases lying between them. The CDR3 spans 13 residues. CDR3 DNA sequence: TGCAGTGCTAGGTCTGGTGCTAATGAAAAACTGTTTTTT. This gives the protein CSARSGANEKLFF.

J is TRBJ2-2 and V is TRBV5-1; TRBD1 aligns across 12 bases. After removal of 7 bases from V and 4 bases from J, the junction contained 14 bases not matched to a gene. CDR1 and CDR2 from the germline V gene are SGHRS and YFSETQ. CDR3 length: 18 residues. The CDR3 DNA is TGCGCCAGCTCAACCCAGGGACAGGGGGCGTTGGGCACCGGGGAGCTGTTTTTT. Protein sequence: CASSTQGQGALGTGELFF.

This chain links TRBV7-9 with TRBJ2-1; 11 nucleotides align to TRBD2. The CDR3 runs 16 residues. J lost 4 bases, V lost 5 bases, and 7 bases had no gene match. From germline, CDR1 is SEHNR and CDR2 FQNEAQ (reference sequence). The CDR3 here is CASSLLAGGGYNEQFF. The CDR3 DNA follows: TGTGCCAGCAGCCTCCTAGCGGGAGGTGGATACAATGAGCAGTTCTTC.

This clonotype has just a few counts. The chain links TRBV12-3 or TRBV12-4 to TRBJ1-1, with a possible D match to TRBD1 (6 bases). V lost 3 bases to trimming and J lost 1 base, with 9 bases between them. There are 14 residues in the CDR3. For the CDR3, the DNA is TGTGCCAGCAGTTTTCAGGGGAAGAACACTGAAGCTTTCTTT. Its protein product is CASSFQGKNTEAFF.

This clonotype occurred a few times. The rearrangement links TRBV6-1 to TRBJ2-6, with TRBD1 matching 7 bases. Trimming took 6 bases from V and 13 from J; bases not matched to a gene: 15. The CDR3 extends over 15 amino acids. The V gene's germline CDR1 is MNHNS and CDR2 SASEGT. The CDR3 bases are TGTGCCAGCAGCAGGGACAGTTCTGGGGCCAGAGTCCTGACTTTC. Its protein product is CASSRDSSGARVLTF.

There are a few counts of this clonotype. The chain links TRBV12-3 or TRBV12-4 to TRBJ1-1; 8 nucleotides line up with TRBD1. This CDR3 has 12 amino acids. The V and J ends lost 7 bases and 9 bases, in that order; junction bases with no gene match: 7. The CDR3: CASIFPGGKAFF. CDR3 DNA sequence: TGTGCCAGCATCTTCCCAGGGGGCAAAGCTTTCTTT.

This clonotype was detected a few times. V gene TRBV27 combines with J gene TRBJ2-5, with TRBD1 matching 9 bases. Germline values: CDR1 MNHEY, CDR2 SMNVEV (reference sequence). The CDR3 is 14 residues long. The J segment lost 4 bases and the V segment lost 5 bases, leaving 5 bases of the junction unmatched. As DNA, the CDR3 is TGTGCCAGCAGTGAGGACAGGGGAGGAGAGACCCAGTACTTC. Its protein is CASSEDRGGETQYF.

This clonotype occurred a few times. V gene TRBV12-3 or TRBV12-4 combines with J gene TRBJ2-1; TRBD2 matches at 9 bases. V shed 9 bases, J shed 6 bases, and the junction held 9 bases outside the gene matches. This CDR3 region has 14 residues. This CDR3 is CASNPGLATNEQFF. In nucleotides, the CDR3 is TGTGCCAGTAATCCGGGACTAGCTACCAATGAGCAGTTCTTC.

The V gene is TRBV10-3, the J gene TRBJ2-3, with D perhaps TRBD2 (6 bases). Looked up from germline, CDR1 is ENHRY and CDR2 is SYGVKD. The V end was cut by 2 bases, the J end by 3 bases, with 9 bases between. The CDR3 loop spans 14 amino acids. Here the CDR3 DNA reads TGTGCCATCAGTGAGGCAGGGACTACAGATACGCAGTATTTT. Translation gives CAISEAGTTDTQYF.